The 12 T cell receptor beta chains reported below all come from one sample, sequenced in a study of PD-1 blockade in classical Hodgkin lymphoma. This table comes from immunoSEQ multiplex PCR, and its TCRdb copy is limited to in-frame clones, with some not included. This table holds 95,000 to 100,000 clones, roughly 89% found once. Every single patient, without exception, relapsed after autologous stem cell transplantation, and brentuximab vedotin exposure varied. The sample in question was peripheral blood mononuclear cells (PBMCs), obtained before the second cycle of nivolumab. Receptors were obtained from a human donor with classical Hodgkin lymphoma.

V usage is TRBV5-1 and J usage is TRBJ2-2; D ambiguous. Germline V lookup: CDR1 SGHRS, CDR2 YFSETQ. The CDR3 contains 14 residues. The V gene lost 7 bases and the J gene lost 1 base, with 11 bases spanning the gap. The CDR3 loop is CASGEQLNTGELFF. Written as DNA, the CDR3 is TGCGCCAGCGGGGAACAGTTGAACACCGGGGAGCTGTTTTTT.

The chain couples TRBV5-1 to TRBJ1-4, with TRBD1 matching over 7 bases. V lost 1 base to trimming and J lost 8 bases; unmatched junction nucleotides: 8. The germline CDR1 and CDR2 sequences are SGHRS and YFSETQ. The CDR3 is made up of 15 amino acids. The CDR3 DNA is TGCGCCAGCAGCTTGTTCGACAGGGCCGACGAAAAACTGTTTTTT. It yields the protein CASSLFDRADEKLFF. Full variable domain (remainder filled in from reference TRBV5-1 and TRBJ1-4): KAGVTQTPRYLIKTRGQQVTLSCSPISGHRSVSWYQQTPGQGLQFLFEYFSETQRNKGNFPGRFSGRQFSNSRSEMNVSTLELGDSALYLCASSLFDRADEKLFFGSGTQLSVL.

This sequence joins TRBV11-2 and TRBJ2-1, with D perhaps matching TRBD1 (5 bases). CDR3 length: 15 residues. The V gene lost 5 bases and the J gene lost 7 bases, with 18 bases spanning the gap. The V gene's germline CDR1 is SGHAT and CDR2 FQNNGV. The CDR3 DNA is TGTGCCAGCAGCCTAGTACGTAGGGGTTGGAATGAGCAGTTCTTC. Translating it yields CASSLVRRGWNEQFF.

The chain recombines TRBV7-9 with TRBJ1-1, with 7 nucleotides matching TRBD1. The CDR3 runs to 19 residues. The V segment lost 2 bases and the J segment 3 bases; nucleotides outside the gene matches: 18. Germline CDR1 reads SEHNR; CDR2 reads FQNEAQ (reference sequence). CDR3 in amino acids: CASSLLMKNRRGQDTEAFF. The CDR3 DNA is TGTGCCAGCAGCTTATTAATGAAGAATCGGAGGGGGCAAGACACTGAAGCTTTCTTT.

The gene calls are TRBV4-2 and TRBJ2-3, with 11 bases aligning to TRBD2. Germline loops: CDR1 LGHNA, CDR2 YNFKEQ. This CDR3 is built from 16 residues. V gave up 2 bases and J gave up 4 bases; unmatched junction bases: 5. The CDR3 region has the DNA TGTGCCAGCAGCCAAAGTCTAGCGGGGGGTTCAGATACGCAGTATTTT. This codes for CASSQSLAGGSDTQYF.

The CDR3 region has the DNA TGTGCCAGTAGCCTTACAAACGCTGGCTATGGCTACACCTTC. It is translated as CASSLTNAGYGYTF. The rearrangement joins TRBV19 to TRBJ1-2; D unclear. The CDR3 is 14 amino acids. The germline CDR1 and CDR2 sequences are LNHDA and SQIVND (reference sequence). Trimming stripped 6 bases from V and 4 bases from J, with 15 bases between.

The rearrangement joins TRBV6-6 to TRBJ1-2; D is ambiguous. V lost 2 bases to trimming and J lost 8 bases, with 9 bases between them. CDR3 size: 12 residues. Germline loops: CDR1 MNHNY, CDR2 SVGAGI (reference sequence). CDR3 protein: CASSYRAEGYTF. DNA for the CDR3: TGTGCCAGCAGTTACAGGGCCGAAGGCTACACCTTC.

The gene calls are TRBV7-2 and TRBJ2-7, with 12 nucleotides matching TRBD2. The CDR3 sequence is 14 residues long. With V trimmed by 4 bases and J by 4 bases, 2 bases remained unmatched. CDR1 and CDR2 (germline): SGHTA, FQGNSA. The DNA for the CDR3 is TGTGCCAGCAGCTCACTAGCGGGGGGATACGAGCAGTACTTC. Its translation: CASSSLAGGYEQYF.

The chain links TRBV9 to TRBJ1-6, with 8 positions matching TRBD1. The germline gives CDR1 SGDLS, CDR2 YYNGEE. This CDR3 is built from 18 residues. J was trimmed by 0 bases and V by 3 bases; bases with no gene match: 8. The CDR3 DNA reads as TGTGCCAGCAGCGCCGGGACAGGCTTGAGCTCCTATAATTCACCCCTCCACTTT. This sequence encodes CASSAGTGLSSYNSPLHF.

CDR3 DNA: TGTGCCAGTATGAGCTACAGCGGGAACACTGAAGCTTTCTTT. Residues: CASMSYSGNTEAFF. V and J are TRBV19 and TRBJ1-1; D remains unclear. Trimming removed 7 bases from V and 1 base from J, with 13 bases in between. Germline V gene data show CDR1 as LNHDA and CDR2 as SQIVND (reference sequence). The CDR3 spans 14 residues.

The rearrangement joins TRBV5-5 to TRBJ2-2; perhaps TRBD1 as D (5 bases). Germline V gene lookup returns CDR1 SGHKS and CDR2 YYEKEE (reference sequence). The CDR3 totals 15 residues. V dropped 2 bases and J dropped 1 base, with 9 bases sitting between them. CDR3 DNA sequence: TGTGCCAGCAGCTTCTACCAGGGGAACACCGGGGAGCTGTTTTTT. This sequence encodes CASSFYQGNTGELFF.

The chain couples TRBV7-8 to TRBJ1-5; D is ambiguous. CDR1 is SGHVS, CDR2 FQNEAQ, per germline. V was trimmed by 5 bases and J by 4 bases, leaving 12 bases between them. There are 14 residues in the CDR3. The CDR3 here is CASSERRMNQPQHF. For the CDR3, the DNA is TGTGCCAGCAGCGAGCGAAGGATGAATCAGCCCCAGCATTTT.